These 10 T cell receptor beta chains share one sample of origin, sequenced in a study of T cell responses to AZD1222 COVID-19 vaccine. TCRdb's table, derived via immunoSEQ multiplex PCR, lists solely in-frame clones and lacks some. Found here are fewer than 150,000 clones, 88% of them singletons; the top ten hold roughly 3%. The specimen was peripheral blood, collected on day 0 of AZD1222 vaccination. Receptors were obtained from an adult in good health.

The chain joins TRBV27 to TRBJ2-6; D is undetermined. The CDR3 loop spans 15 amino acids. Germline CDR1 MNHEY, CDR2 SMNVEV (reference sequence). V lost 1 base to trimming and J lost 0 bases, with 4 bases between them. The DNA of the CDR3 is TGTGCCAGCAGTTTATTACGCTCTGGGGCCAACGTCCTGACTTTC. This translates into CASSLLRSGANVLTF.

This chain connects TRBV28 to TRBJ1-1; maybe TRBD1 (5 bases). Germline CDR1 MDHEN, CDR2 SYDVKM. Trimming cost V 8 bases and J 7 bases, with 17 bases left between them. The length of the CDR3 is 13 residues. As DNA, the CDR3 is TGTGCCAGCGGCCCCGGGACGTTCTATGAAGCTTTCTTT. It encodes CASGPGTFYEAFF.

V and J are TRBV3-1 (or the pseudogene TRBV3-2) and TRBJ2-3; 8 nucleotides match TRBD2. Germline V gene data show CDR1 as LGHDT and CDR2 as YNNKEL (reference sequence). This CDR3 region has 13 residues. J gave up 6 bases and V 6 bases, and 5 bases lay outside the gene matches. CDR3 coding DNA: TGTGCCAGCAGACCGGGGGGGTTGGATACGCAGTATTTT. Translated: CASRPGGLDTQYF.

This chain joins TRBV20-1 and TRBJ2-5; D is unresolved. Germline V gene lookup returns CDR1 DFQATT and CDR2 SNEGSKA (reference sequence). The CDR3 extends over 12 amino acids. Trimming cost V 3 bases and J 2 bases, with 7 bases left between them. The CDR3, as DNA: TGCAGTGCTAGTAACCAGCAAGAGACCCAGTACTTC. As protein: CSASNQQETQYF.

V gene TRBV3-1 (or the pseudogene TRBV3-2) combines with J gene TRBJ1-5; the D is unclear. Germline V lookup: CDR1 LGHDT, CDR2 YNNKEL (reference sequence). The CDR3 is made up of 16 amino acids. The V and J ends lost 0 bases and 1 base respectively, with 10 bases between them. CDR3 in DNA: TGTGCCAGCAGCCAAGATTTGGCAGGCAGCAATCAGCCCCAGCATTTT. Its protein is CASSQDLAGSNQPQHF.

The chain combines TRBV18 with TRBJ1-1, with TRBD1 matching 7 bases. The CDR3 loop spans 15 amino acids. Germline values: CDR1 KGHSH, CDR2 LQKENI. V lost 3 bases and J lost 10; bases outside the gene matches: 14. The CDR3 bases are TGTGCCAGCTCACCGTTTAACAGGGGTGAGATGACAGCTTTCTTT. Residues: CASSPFNRGEMTAFF. The whole variable domain, filled in from reference TRBV18 and TRBJ1-1, reads NAGVMQNPRHLVRRRGQEARLRCSPMKGHSHVYWYRQLPEEGLKFMVYLQKENIIDESGMPKERFSAEFPKEGPSILRIQQVVRGDSAAYFCASSPFNRGEMTAFFGQGTRLTVV.

The chain links TRBV28 to TRBJ2-7, with D possibly TRBD2 on 5 matching bases. Germline-derived CDR1 and CDR2 are MDHEN and SYDVKM. Trimming took off 7 bases at V and 2 bases at J, with 9 bases between the two ends. This CDR3 has 12 amino acids. This chain's CDR3 is CASIGETYEQYF. In DNA, the CDR3 is TGTGCCAGCATCGGGGAAACCTACGAGCAGTACTTC. The full variable domain, its missing parts supplied by reference TRBV28 and TRBJ2-7, is DVKVTQSSRYLVKRTGEKVFLECVQDMDHENMFWYRQDPGLGLRLIYFSYDVKMKEKGDIPEGYSVSREKKERFSLILESASTNQTSMYLCASIGETYEQYFGPGTRLTVT.

V gene TRBV28 combines with J gene TRBJ2-2, with TRBD1 matching 7 bases. The V gene end was trimmed by 10 bases and the J gene end by 2 bases; junction bases not matched to a gene: 10. From germline, CDR1 is MDHEN and CDR2 SYDVKM. The length of the CDR3 is 15 residues. The CDR3 bases are TGTGCCATCACAACGGGGACAGTTAACACCGGGGAGCTGTTTTTT. Amino acid sequence: CAITTGTVNTGELFF.

The chain joins TRBV3-1 (or the pseudogene TRBV3-2) to TRBJ1-3; weak D call: TRBD1 (5 bases). The CDR3 is made up of 18 amino acids. CDR1 and CDR2 (germline): LGHDT, YNNKEL (reference sequence). Between the trimmed V and J ends, which lost 0 bases and 7 bases, there was a span of 22 bases. The CDR3 coding sequence is TGTGCCAGCAGCCAAGATTGGGGGGAGGTCGGGTCTTTGAACACCATATATTTT. Its translation: CASSQDWGEVGSLNTIYF.

The chain has TRBV24-1 and TRBJ2-1; 13 bases are a match to TRBD2. Germline CDR1 KGHDR, CDR2 SFDVKD. This CDR3 contains 15 residues. The V and J ends lost 6 bases and 6 bases, in that order; junction bases with no gene match: 4. In DNA, the CDR3 is TGTGCCACCAGTTGGACTAGCGGGAGTGGCAATGAGCAGTTCTTC. Protein sequence: CATSWTSGSGNEQFF.